This is a list of T cell receptor beta chains from one sample in a study of CD8 T cells in Susac syndrome. TCRdb analysed the immunoSEQ multiplex PCR reads with MiXCR anew, one entry per CDR3 protein. Of about 180,000 distinct CDR3 sequences listed, more than 90% are singletons. Input material: CD4+ T cells from PBMCs. The receptors come from a human donor with multiple sclerosis. CDR3s include the opening cysteine and the closing phenylalanine or tryptophan. A D gene is named only where the DNA matches it firmly. Not all rows give a size; the values are once, few, many and, for expanded clones, a class.

clone_size	v_call	d_call	j_call	cdr3_nt	cdr3_aa
.	TRBV25-1	.	TRBJ2-1	TGTGCCAGCAGGGACTTCTACAATGAGCAGTTCTTC	CASRDFYNEQFF
.	TRBV15	TRBD1	TRBJ1-2	TGTGCCACCAGCAGTCGGACAGGGGGCGACTATGGCTACACCTTC	CATSSRTGGDYGYTF
.	TRBV20-1	TRBD1	TRBJ1-6	TGCAGTGCCTACCCCCGTCACAGGGGGCGGAATTCACCCCTCCACTTT	CSAYPRHRGRNSPLHF
.	TRBV12-3/TRBV12-4	.	TRBJ2-7	TGTGCCAGCGGGGACTCAAGGCTCTACGAGCAGTACTTC	CASGDSRLYEQYF
.	TRBV2	.	TRBJ1-1	TGTGCCAGCACACCTGGGTACTGGGGGACTGAAGCTTTCTTT	CASTPGYWGTEAFF
.	TRBV30	.	TRBJ1-2	TGTGCCTGGAGTACCTTGACAGGCTATGGCTACACCTTC	CAWSTLTGYGYTF
.	TRBV5-6	.	TRBJ2-7	TGTGCCAGCAGCACCGCAGGCGGCCCCAACTACGAGCAGTACTTC	CASSTAGGPNYEQYF
.	TRBV20-1	.	TRBJ1-2	TGCAGTGCTACCCCGGGTCCTACTAACTATGGCTACACCTTC	CSATPGPTNYGYTF
.	TRBV6-2/TRBV6-3	TRBD1	TRBJ1-1	TGTGCCAGCAGCACTCCCCGACAGGGGATAGAGGAAGCTTTCTTT	CASSTPRQGIEEAFF
.	TRBV29-1	TRBD1	TRBJ1-2	TGCAGCGTTGAACCGACAGGGTCTGGTGGCTACACCTTC	CSVEPTGSGGYTF
.	TRBV7-3	TRBD1	TRBJ2-1	TGTGCCAGCAGCTCCCCGACAGGGGCCGAGCAGTTCTTC	CASSSPTGAEQFF
.	TRBV7-8	.	TRBJ2-7	TGTGCCAGCAGCCCGACCATTGCCCACGAGCAGTACTTC	CASSPTIAHEQYF
.	TRBV7-2	.	TRBJ2-1	TGTGCCAGCAGCTTAGAAAGAGCGGAACAGTTCTTC	CASSLERAEQFF
.	TRBV3-1	.	TRBJ1-5	TGTGCCAGCAGCCAGAAGGGGGGTGATCAGCCCCAGCATTTT	CASSQKGGDQPQHF
.	TRBV9	.	TRBJ2-7	TGTGCCAGCAGCGTAGGTCATGGCGAGCAGTACTTC	CASSVGHGEQYF
.	TRBV29-1	TRBD1	TRBJ2-7	TGCAGCGTACGGACAGGGACCGGCGAGCAGTACTTC	CSVRTGTGEQYF
.	TRBV29-1	TRBD1	TRBJ2-7	TGCAGCGTTGAAGATGGGACAGTTCGTCACTACGAGCAGTACTTC	CSVEDGTVRHYEQYF
.	TRBV12-5	.	TRBJ1-1	TGTGCTAGTGGTTCGGACGGCTTGGGGACTGAAGCTTTCTTT	CASGSDGLGTEAFF
.	TRBV18	.	TRBJ2-2	TGTGCCAGCTCACCACCGGAGGGGCGTACCACCGGGGAGCTGTTTTTT	CASSPPEGRTTGELFF
.	TRBV18	.	TRBJ1-1	TGTGCCAGCTCACCACCAGGTCTCAATGCCCTCAACACTGAAGCTTTCTTT	CASSPPGLNALNTEAFF
.	TRBV12-3/TRBV12-4	.	TRBJ1-1	TGTGCCAGCAGTTTATCGGGGGAAGCTTTCTTT	CASSLSGEAFF
.	TRBV5-4	TRBD2	TRBJ2-3	TGTGCCAGCAGCTGGGGGGGAAACACAGATACGCAGTATTTT	CASSWGGNTDTQYF
.	TRBV5-1	TRBD2	TRBJ2-1	TGCGCCAGCACGCCCTTCCCTAGCGGGGGGGCCGATGAGCAGTTCTTC	CASTPFPSGGADEQFF
.	TRBV20-1	.	TRBJ1-2	TGCAGTGCGTGGGGATCCCGAGCTAACTATGGCTACACCTTC	CSAWGSRANYGYTF
once	TRBV7-2	.	TRBJ2-7	TGTGCCAGCAGCTTAATGGGGGCCGGGGGCGTCGAACAGTACTTC	CASSLMGAGGVEQYF
few	TRBV3-1	TRBD1	TRBJ1-1	TGTGCCAGCAGCCAAGGACAGGGTGGGGAAGCTTTCTTT	CASSQGQGGEAFF
.	TRBV29-1	.	TRBJ2-5	TGCAGCGTCCGGCCAGGGTTCGGCCAAGAGACCCAGTACTTC	CSVRPGFGQETQYF
.	TRBV9	.	TRBJ1-4	TGTGCCAGCAGCGTGAGCCTAGGGGAAAAACTGTTTTTT	CASSVSLGEKLFF
.	TRBV29-1	.	TRBJ2-7	TGCAGCGTTGCGGGGGCAGACGACGAGCAGTACTTC	CSVAGADDEQYF
.	TRBV29-1	.	TRBJ1-2	TGCAGCGTTGAAGTCCGCAGCTACGGTAACTATGGCTACACCTTC	CSVEVRSYGNYGYTF
.	TRBV7-8	.	TRBJ2-3	TGTGCCAGCAGCGATAGTATCCAGAGCACAGATACGCAGTATTTT	CASSDSIQSTDTQYF
.	TRBV4-1	TRBD2	TRBJ2-3	TGCGCCAGCAGCCCGAGGCAGCTAGCGGGGGTGGGTACGCAGTATTTT	CASSPRQLAGVGTQYF
.	TRBV18	TRBD1	TRBJ1-5	TGTGCCAGCTCGCCAGGGGGGAGTCAGCCCCAGCATTTT	CASSPGGSQPQHF
.	TRBV20-1	.	TRBJ1-2	TGCAGTGCTAGCCCGCAGGGGTCCCCGATGGGTGATGGCTACACCTTC	CSASPQGSPMGDGYTF
.	TRBV6-5	.	TRBJ1-2	TGTGCCAGCAGTTACTCAGCGGCACACTATGGCTACACCTTC	CASSYSAAHYGYTF
.	TRBV7-9	.	TRBJ2-3	TGTGCCAGCAGCTCGCCCAAAGCAGGATTCGGGGAGAGCACAGATACGCAGTATTTT	CASSSPKAGFGESTDTQYF
.	TRBV3-1	.	TRBJ2-1	TGTGCCAGCAGCCAAGATCGGAGATCATCCGAACAGCAGTTCTTC	CASSQDRRSSEQQFF
.	TRBV20-1	TRBD2	TRBJ2-1	TGCAGTGCCGTAGGAGGGACTAGCGGGGGGTACAATGAGCAGTTCTTC	CSAVGGTSGGYNEQFF
.	TRBV2	.	TRBJ2-7	TGTGCCGACGGGAATCGGGACGAGCAGTACTTC	CADGNRDEQYF
.	TRBV30	.	TRBJ1-3	TGTGCCTGGAGTGAACCACCTGGAAACACCATATATTTT	CAWSEPPGNTIYF
.	TRBV20-1	.	TRBJ1-5	TGCAGTGCTAGAGATCCTAGAGGGAATCAGCCCCAGCATTTT	CSARDPRGNQPQHF
.	TRBV11-3	TRBD2	TRBJ2-3	TGTGCCAGCAGCAAACGGGAGGGGGCAGATACGCAGTATTTT	CASSKREGADTQYF
.	TRBV20-1	.	TRBJ2-1	TGCAGTGCTTGGGGGACTCCACCTTTGAATGAGCAGTTCTTC	CSAWGTPPLNEQFF
.	TRBV29-1	.	TRBJ2-5	TGCAGCGTTGAATTATTAGGAGAGACCCAGTACTTC	CSVELLGETQYF
.	TRBV12-3/TRBV12-4	.	TRBJ2-7	TGTGCCAGCAGCTTCGCACGGGACTTCTCCTACGAGCAGTACTTC	CASSFARDFSYEQYF
once	TRBV20-1	.	TRBJ1-2	TGCAGTGCTAGAGATCTTCCCGCAGGTGTCGGCGGCTACACCTTC	CSARDLPAGVGGYTF
.	TRBV10-3	TRBD2	TRBJ2-1	TGTGCCGCCAATCTAGCGGGGGCCGGTGAGCAGTTCTTC	CAANLAGAGEQFF
.	TRBV3-1	.	TRBJ1-5	TGTGCCAGCAGCCAGATAAATCAGCCCCAGCATTTT	CASSQINQPQHF
few	TRBV7-9	.	TRBJ1-2	TGTGCCAGCAGCTTACGTGGCAGTAACTATGGCTACACCTTC	CASSLRGSNYGYTF
.	TRBV4-1	TRBD1	TRBJ2-3	TGCGCCAGCAGCCACCTGGGACAGGGCTTAGGGCATACGCAGTATTTT	CASSHLGQGLGHTQYF
.	TRBV9	TRBD2	TRBJ2-3	TGTGCCAGCAGCGTAGGTAGCGGGGGGTCAGATACGCAGTATTTT	CASSVGSGGSDTQYF
.	TRBV12-3/TRBV12-4	.	TRBJ2-7	TGTGCCAGCAGCACTGTCGGGGGAGCGAGCTACGAGCAGTACTTC	CASSTVGGASYEQYF
few	TRBV6-1	.	TRBJ1-1	TGTGCCAGCAGTGAGTTGGAGACGAACACTGAAGCTTTCTTT	CASSELETNTEAFF